This T cell receptor beta chain was captured in a study of blood T cell repertoires in COVID-19. Study details: PBMCs, B-cell-depleted T cells, or T cells provided the cDNA or gDNA that made up the material.

The CDR3 length is 15 residues. Trimming took off 9 bases at V and 0 bases at J, with 14 bases between the two ends. In germline, CDR1 is LNHDA, CDR2 SQIVND (reference sequence). Per the study methods: The authors estimated nucleated cell counts from reference gene primer amplification. The table came from immunoSEQ multiplex PCR; TCRdb's copy has only in-frame clones and leaves some out. That table furnishes V, J and clone size, whereas the DNA furnished D and trimming. The sample holds some 48,000 clones, around 80% seen once. The sample comprised peripheral blood. The sequence came from a human donor in a cohort sampled during active COVID-19. This chain connects TRBV19 to TRBJ2-2, with D uncertain. CDR3 residues: CASMGPTSNTGELFF. CDR3 nucleotide sequence: TGTGCCAGCATGGGCCCAACTTCGAACACCGGGGAGCTGTTTTTT.